This TCR beta chain was observed in a study of beta chain features in type 1 diabetes. Background on the study: Analysis included around 100 million sorted cells drawn from all samples.

In this sample, this clone turned up a few times. Its antigen is unknown. Overall study findings and caveats: In type 1 diabetes patients, VDJ junctions had fewer insertions; deletions at these junctions were more frequent. Although PCR might favor shorter templates, it would do so equally in patients and controls.

Since all of the isolated RNA was reverse transcribed, expressed TCRB transcripts were what got sequenced. Sequencing used immunoSEQ multiplex PCR; TCRdb keeps in-frame clones, though not all of them. The data hold under 450,000 clones, with around 15% observed a single time. The collection from each donor was one heparinised blood draw averaging roughly 110 mL. V gave up 4 bases and J gave up 4 bases, with 17 bases separating them. This CDR3 is built from 15 residues. Germline CDR1 SGHTA, CDR2 FQGNSA. The chain recombines TRBV7-2 with TRBJ2-7; TRBD1 is a possible D gene (8 bases). The sequenced sample was naive CD4+ T cells from blood. The clonotype comes from a woman between 18 and 30 years old in good health. The CDR3, as DNA: TGTGCCAGCAGCTACAACGGACAGGGAGGGTACGAGCAGTACTTC. Translated, it gives CASSYNGQGGYEQYF.